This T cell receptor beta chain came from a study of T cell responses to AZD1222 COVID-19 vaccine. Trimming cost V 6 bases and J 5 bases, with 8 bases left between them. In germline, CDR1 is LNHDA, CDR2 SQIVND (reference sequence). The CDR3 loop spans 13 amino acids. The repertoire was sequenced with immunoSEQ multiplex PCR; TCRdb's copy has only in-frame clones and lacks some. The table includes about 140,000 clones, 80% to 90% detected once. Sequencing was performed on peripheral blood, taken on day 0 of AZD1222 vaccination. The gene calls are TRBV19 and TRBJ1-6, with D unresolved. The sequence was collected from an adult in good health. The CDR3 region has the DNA TGTGCCAGTAGCACCACACATAATTCACCCCTCCACTTT. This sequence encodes CASSTTHNSPLHF.